This T cell receptor beta chain was captured by sequencing in a study of identical twins. This CDR3 has 15 residues. Looked up from germline, CDR1 is SGDLS and CDR2 is YYNGEE. Trimming took off 0 bases at V and 5 bases at J, with 12 bases between the two ends. TCRdb reprocessed the 5' RACE reads via MiXCR and lists one record per CDR3 protein. Seen here are about 530,000 distinct CDR3 sequences, approximately 20% observed once, and the top ten hold about 0.48%. These same records also appear under a second study, on yellow fever vaccine responses in identical twins.

The V call is TRBV9, the J call TRBJ2-1, with D maybe TRBD2 (6 bases). This sequence originates from a woman in her late teens or twenties in good health. Specimen: CD4+ T cells sorted from blood. The CDR3 region is CASSVVAGMNNEQFF. CDR3 nucleotides: TGTGCCAGCAGCGTAGTTGCGGGGATGAACAATGAGCAGTTCTTC.